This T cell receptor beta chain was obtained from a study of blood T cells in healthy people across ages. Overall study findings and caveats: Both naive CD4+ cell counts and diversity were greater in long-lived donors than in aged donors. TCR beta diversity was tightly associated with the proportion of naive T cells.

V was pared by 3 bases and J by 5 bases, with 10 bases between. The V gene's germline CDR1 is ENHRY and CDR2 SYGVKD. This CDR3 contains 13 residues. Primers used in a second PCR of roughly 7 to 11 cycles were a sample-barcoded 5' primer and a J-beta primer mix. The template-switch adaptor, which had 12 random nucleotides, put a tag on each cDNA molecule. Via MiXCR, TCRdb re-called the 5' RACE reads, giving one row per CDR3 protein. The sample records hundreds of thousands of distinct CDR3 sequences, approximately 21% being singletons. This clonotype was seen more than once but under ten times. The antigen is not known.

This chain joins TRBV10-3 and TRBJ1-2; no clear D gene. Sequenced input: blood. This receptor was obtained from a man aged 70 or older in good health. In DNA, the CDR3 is TGTGCCATCAGTGAAGGGTCGGGTTATGGCTACACCTTC. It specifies CAISEGSGYGYTF.